These 2 T cell receptor beta chains originate from one sample sequenced in a study of cytomegalovirus exposure and HLA in healthy donors. With 60 Vbeta and 13 Jbeta primers, the PCR was carried out. The method was immunoSEQ multiplex PCR; TCRdb's version includes in-frame clones alone and lacks a portion of them. The table shows 150,000 to 200,000 clones, with around 74% occurring only once. Input material: PBMCs. The receptors here all came from a female donor in good health and CMV-seronegative.

This clone was detected once. This chain connects TRBV18 to TRBJ1-5; tentative D call: TRBD1 (5 bases). Trimming took 0 bases from V and 3 from J, leaving 15 bases between them. CDR3 length: 17 residues. In germline, CDR1 is KGHSH, CDR2 LQKENI. For the CDR3, the DNA is TGTGCCAGCTCACCACCCGACGGGACTCTCAACAATCAGCCCCAGCATTTT. Amino acids: CASSPPDGTLNNQPQHF.

As DNA, the CDR3 is TGTGCCAGCAGGAAACAGGGAGGGACAGATACGCAGTATTTT. Amino acid sequence: CASRKQGGTDTQYF. The chain joins TRBV6-5 to TRBJ2-3, with D perhaps TRBD2 (7 bases). The CDR3 extends over 14 amino acids. Germline assignment: CDR1 MNHEY and CDR2 SVGAGI. Trimming took 6 bases from V and 3 from J, leaving 13 bases between them.